Below, one TCR beta chain is given with its context. Its target is unknown. These data are taken from a study of cytomegalovirus exposure and HLA in healthy donors. Per the germline V gene, CDR1 is SNHLY and CDR2 is FYNNEI. The CDR3 consists of 13 residues. Trimming stripped 4 bases from V and 2 bases from J, with 8 bases between. The PCR ran on 60 Vbeta and 13 Jbeta primers. The assay was immunoSEQ multiplex PCR, and TCRdb's table has in-frame clones only and misses some. The table records 120,000 or so clones, over 70% of them present only once. Overall study findings and caveats: Highly shared variants forming one cluster were likely a sequencing artifact. Generally TCR sequences proved uncommon, though certain public TCRs appeared in numerous donors. Common viral pathogens seemed to be connected with several of the most significant clusters, according to a later analysis. In an earlier analysis, about 87% or about 30%: the productive usage of most TCR beta V segments.

Sequenced input: PBMCs. This TCR was recovered from a female donor in good health and CMV-seropositive. The chain carries TRBV2 and TRBJ1-2, with D hard to call. CDR3 nucleotides: TGTGCCAGCAGTGGAGGTAGGAACTATGGCTACACCTTC. Its translation is CASSGGRNYGYTF.